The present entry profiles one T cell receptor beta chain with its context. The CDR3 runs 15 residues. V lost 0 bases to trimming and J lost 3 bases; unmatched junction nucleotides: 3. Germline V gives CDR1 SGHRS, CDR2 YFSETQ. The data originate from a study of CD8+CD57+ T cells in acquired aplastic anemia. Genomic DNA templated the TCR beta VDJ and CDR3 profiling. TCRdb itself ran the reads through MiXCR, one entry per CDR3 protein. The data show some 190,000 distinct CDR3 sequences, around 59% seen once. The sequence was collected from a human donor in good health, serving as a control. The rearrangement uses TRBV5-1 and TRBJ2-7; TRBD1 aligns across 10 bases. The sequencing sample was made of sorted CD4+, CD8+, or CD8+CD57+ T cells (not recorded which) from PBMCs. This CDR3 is CASSLVGQGIYEQYF. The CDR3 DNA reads TGCGCCAGCAGCTTGGTGGGACAGGGGATCTACGAGCAGTACTTC.